Listed below are T cell receptor beta chains from one sample, sequenced in a study of T cell responses to AZD1222 COVID-19 vaccine. Generated by immunoSEQ multiplex PCR, the TCRdb table keeps only in-frame clones and is missing some. Of approximately 50,000 clones in the sample, 70% to 80% were seen once. The material was peripheral blood, obtained 28 days after the second AZD1222 dose. These receptors all come from an adult who received the AZD1222 COVID-19 vaccine. Each CDR3 is given with its conserved first and last residue. A D gene is named only where the DNA matches it firmly. Clone size appears in some rows only: once, few, many, or a class for an expanded clone.

>TRBV7-2|TRBJ2-6|NA|many
CASNELSGANVLTF
TGTGCCAGCAACGAGCTCTCTGGGGCCAACGTCCTGACTTTC
>TRBV5-1|TRBJ2-5|NA|NA
CASSPDSQETQYF
TGCGCCAGCAGCCCGGACAGCCAAGAGACCCAGTACTTC
>TRBV27|TRBJ2-6|NA|NA
CASSFGHHSAGANVLTF
TGTGCCAGCAGTTTCGGACACCACTCTGCGGGGGCCAACGTCCTGACTTTC
>TRBV6-2/TRBV6-3|TRBJ1-2|NA|NA
CASSSPHRNDYGYTF
TGTGCCAGCAGTTCCCCTCACCGGAACGACTATGGCTACACCTTC
>TRBV2|TRBJ1-2|NA|NA
CASSDSRANYGYTF
TGTGCCAGCAGTGACAGCAGGGCTAACTATGGCTACACCTTC
>TRBV12-5|TRBJ2-3|NA|NA
CASGFRPGYTQYF
TGTGCTAGTGGTTTCCGCCCCGGATATACGCAGTATTTT
>TRBV6-1|TRBJ1-2|NA|NA
CASSENPSGYGYTF
TGTGCCAGCAGTGAAAACCCCTCAGGCTATGGCTACACCTTC
>TRBV18|TRBJ1-2|NA|NA
CASSRPLGGAVYGYTF
TGTGCCAGCTCACGTCCCTTAGGAGGCGCCGTCTATGGCTACACCTTC
>TRBV25-1|TRBJ1-4|NA|NA
CASSFLANEKLFF
TGTGCCAGCAGTTTTCTGGCTAATGAAAAACTGTTTTTT
>TRBV3-1/TRBV3-2|TRBJ1-2|TRBD1|NA
CASSQDSSRGGYGYTF
TGTGCCAGCAGCCAAGATTCTAGCAGGGGGGGGTATGGCTACACCTTC
>TRBV10-1|TRBJ2-1|TRBD2|NA
CASSEPPGLAGANEQFF
TGCGCCAGCAGTGAGCCCCCGGGACTAGCGGGAGCAAATGAGCAGTTCTTC
>TRBV12-3/TRBV12-4|TRBJ1-4|NA|NA
CASSLELNEKLFF
TGTGCCAGCAGTTTAGAACTTAATGAAAAACTGTTTTTT